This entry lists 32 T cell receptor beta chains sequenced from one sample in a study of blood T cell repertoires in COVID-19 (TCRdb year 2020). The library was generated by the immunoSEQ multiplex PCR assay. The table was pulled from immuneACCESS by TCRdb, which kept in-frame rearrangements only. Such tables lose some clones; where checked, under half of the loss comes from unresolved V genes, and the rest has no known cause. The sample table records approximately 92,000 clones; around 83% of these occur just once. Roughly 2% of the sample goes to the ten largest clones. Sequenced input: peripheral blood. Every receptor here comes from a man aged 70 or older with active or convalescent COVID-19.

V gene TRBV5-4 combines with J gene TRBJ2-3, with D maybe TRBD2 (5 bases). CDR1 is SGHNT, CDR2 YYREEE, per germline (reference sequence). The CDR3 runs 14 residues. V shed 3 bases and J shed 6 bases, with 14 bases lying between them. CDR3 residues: CASSSPGGLDTQYF. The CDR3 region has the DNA TGTGCCAGCAGCTCCCCCGGAGGCCTGGATACGCAGTATTTT.

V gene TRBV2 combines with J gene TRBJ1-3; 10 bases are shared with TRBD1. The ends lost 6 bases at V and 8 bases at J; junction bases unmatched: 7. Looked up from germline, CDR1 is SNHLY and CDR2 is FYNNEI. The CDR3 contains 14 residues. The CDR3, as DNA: TGTGCCAGCAGGACGACAGGGGGCTTAGACACCATATATTTT. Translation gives CASRTTGGLDTIYF.

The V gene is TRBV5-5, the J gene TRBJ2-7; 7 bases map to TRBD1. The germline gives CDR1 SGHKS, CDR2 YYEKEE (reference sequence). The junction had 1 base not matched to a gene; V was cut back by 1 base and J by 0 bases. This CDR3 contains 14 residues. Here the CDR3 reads CASSLRDSSYEQYF. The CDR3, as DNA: TGTGCCAGCAGCTTGCGGGACAGCTCCTACGAGCAGTACTTC.

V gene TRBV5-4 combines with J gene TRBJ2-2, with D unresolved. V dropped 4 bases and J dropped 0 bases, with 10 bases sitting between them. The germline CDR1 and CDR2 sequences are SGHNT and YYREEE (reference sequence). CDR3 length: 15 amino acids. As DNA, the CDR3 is TGTGCCAGCAGCGAGCGCTTCGCGAACACCGGGGAGCTGTTTTTT. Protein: CASSERFANTGELFF.

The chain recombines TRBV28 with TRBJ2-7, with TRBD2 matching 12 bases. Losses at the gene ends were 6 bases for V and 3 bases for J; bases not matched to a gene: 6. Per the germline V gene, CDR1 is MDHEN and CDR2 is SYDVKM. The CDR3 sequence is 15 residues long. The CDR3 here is CASSSTSGGRYEQYF. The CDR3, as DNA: TGTGCCAGCAGCTCTACTAGCGGGGGGCGCTACGAGCAGTACTTC.

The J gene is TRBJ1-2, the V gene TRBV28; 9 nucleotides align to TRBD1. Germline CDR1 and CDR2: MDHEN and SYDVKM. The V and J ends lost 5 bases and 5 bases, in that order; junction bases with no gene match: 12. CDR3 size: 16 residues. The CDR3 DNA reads TGTGCCAGCAGTCCACAGGGGGCGGGTGGGTTGTATGGCTACACCTTC. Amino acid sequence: CASSPQGAGGLYGYTF.

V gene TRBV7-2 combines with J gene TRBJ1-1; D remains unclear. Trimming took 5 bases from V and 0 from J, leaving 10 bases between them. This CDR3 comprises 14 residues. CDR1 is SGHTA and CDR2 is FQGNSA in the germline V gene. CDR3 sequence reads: CASSIMNMNTEAFF. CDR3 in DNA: TGTGCCAGCAGCATAATGAACATGAACACTGAAGCTTTCTTT.

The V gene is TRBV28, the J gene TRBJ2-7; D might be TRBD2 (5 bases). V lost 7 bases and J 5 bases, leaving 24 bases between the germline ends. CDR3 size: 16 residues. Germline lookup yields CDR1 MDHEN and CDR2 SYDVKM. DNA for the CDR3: TGTGCCAGCACCTTGGGTTTGTCGGGGTCCGTCGACGAGCAGTACTTC. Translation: CASTLGLSGSVDEQYF.

CDR3: CAIKPISGANEQFF. As DNA, the CDR3 is TGTGCCATCAAACCGATTAGCGGGGCGAATGAGCAGTTCTTC. The rearrangement joins TRBV10-3 to TRBJ2-1; 8 nucleotides line up with TRBD2. The J segment lost 7 bases and the V segment lost 7 bases, leaving 9 bases of the junction unmatched. Germline CDR1 is ENHRY and CDR2 is SYGVKD. The CDR3 length is 14 residues.

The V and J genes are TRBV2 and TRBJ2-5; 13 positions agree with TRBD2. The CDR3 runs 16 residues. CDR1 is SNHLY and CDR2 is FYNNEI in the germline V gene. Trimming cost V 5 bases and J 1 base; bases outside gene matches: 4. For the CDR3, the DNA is TGTGCCAGCAGTCCCTGGACTAGCGGGAGCCAAGAGACCCAGTACTTC. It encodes CASSPWTSGSQETQYF.

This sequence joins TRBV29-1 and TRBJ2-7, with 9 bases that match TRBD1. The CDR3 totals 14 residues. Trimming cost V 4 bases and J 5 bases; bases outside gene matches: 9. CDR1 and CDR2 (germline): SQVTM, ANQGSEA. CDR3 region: CSVARDRVSNEQYF. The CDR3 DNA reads TGCAGCGTTGCTCGGGACAGGGTAAGCAACGAGCAGTACTTC.

CDR3 loop: CASSQDGTGFPGELFF. In nucleotides, the CDR3 is TGCGCCAGCAGCCAAGACGGGACAGGGTTCCCCGGGGAGCTGTTTTTT. V gene TRBV4-1 combines with J gene TRBJ2-2; 9 bases match TRBD1. The CDR3 is made up of 16 amino acids. Unmatched junction bases numbered 5, after V lost 0 bases and J lost 6 bases. Germline CDR1 and CDR2: MGHRA and YSYEKL.

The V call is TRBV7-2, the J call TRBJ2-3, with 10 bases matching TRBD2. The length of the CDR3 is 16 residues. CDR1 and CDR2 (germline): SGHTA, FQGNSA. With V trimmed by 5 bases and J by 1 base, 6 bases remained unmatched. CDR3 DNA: TGTGCCAGCAGCCCGAGCGGGGGGGCGGGCACAGATACGCAGTATTTT. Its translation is CASSPSGGAGTDTQYF.

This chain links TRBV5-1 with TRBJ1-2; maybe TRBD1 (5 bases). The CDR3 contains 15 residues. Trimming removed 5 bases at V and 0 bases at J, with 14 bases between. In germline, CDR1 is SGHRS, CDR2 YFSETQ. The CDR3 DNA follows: TGCGCCAGCAGATTACGACAGTCGCCTAACTATGGCTACACCTTC. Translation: CASRLRQSPNYGYTF.

The DNA of the CDR3 is TGTGCCAGCAGTGCCGCCGGGACTGAGTCCTACAATGAGCAGTTCTTC. This codes for CASSAAGTESYNEQFF. The V gene is TRBV28, the J gene TRBJ2-1, with D possibly being TRBD2 (6 bases). The CDR3 loop spans 16 amino acids. Per germline, CDR1 MDHEN and CDR2 SYDVKM. Deletions cut 5 bases from V and 1 base from J, with 15 bases between.

The CDR3: CASSIIGQGISGNTIYF. CDR3 in DNA: TGTGCCAGTAGTATTATCGGACAGGGGATCTCTGGAAACACCATATATTTT. The V call is TRBV19, the J call TRBJ1-3, with 9 bases that match TRBD1. CDR1 and CDR2 (germline): LNHDA, SQIVND (reference sequence). The CDR3 consists of 17 residues. With V trimmed by 3 bases and J by 0 bases, 6 bases remained unmatched.

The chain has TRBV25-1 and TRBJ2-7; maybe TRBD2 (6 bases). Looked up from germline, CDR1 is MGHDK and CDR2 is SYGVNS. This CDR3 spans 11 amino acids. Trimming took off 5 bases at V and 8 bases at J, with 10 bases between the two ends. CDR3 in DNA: TGTGCCAGCAGTCTAGCGAAACAGCAGTACTTC. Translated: CASSLAKQQYF.

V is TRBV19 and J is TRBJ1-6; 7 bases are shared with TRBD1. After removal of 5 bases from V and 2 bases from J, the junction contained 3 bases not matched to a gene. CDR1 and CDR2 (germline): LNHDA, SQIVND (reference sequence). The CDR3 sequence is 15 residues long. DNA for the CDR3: TGTGCCAGTAGTGGAGGACAGGCCTATAATTCACCCCTCCACTTT. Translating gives CASSGGQAYNSPLHF.

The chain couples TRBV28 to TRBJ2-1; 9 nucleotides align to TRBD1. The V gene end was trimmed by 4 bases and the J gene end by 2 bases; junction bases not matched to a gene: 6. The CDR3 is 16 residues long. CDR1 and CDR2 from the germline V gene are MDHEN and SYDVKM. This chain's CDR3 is CASSSSRDRAYNEQFF. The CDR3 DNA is TGTGCCAGCAGTTCCTCGCGGGACAGGGCCTACAATGAGCAGTTCTTC.

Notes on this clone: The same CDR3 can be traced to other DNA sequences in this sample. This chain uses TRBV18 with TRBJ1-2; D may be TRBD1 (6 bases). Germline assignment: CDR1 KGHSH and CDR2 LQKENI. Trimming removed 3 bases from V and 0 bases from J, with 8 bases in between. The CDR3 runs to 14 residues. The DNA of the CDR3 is TGTGCCAGCTCACCGGACAGTCCTAACTATGGCTACACCTTC. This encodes CASSPDSPNYGYTF.

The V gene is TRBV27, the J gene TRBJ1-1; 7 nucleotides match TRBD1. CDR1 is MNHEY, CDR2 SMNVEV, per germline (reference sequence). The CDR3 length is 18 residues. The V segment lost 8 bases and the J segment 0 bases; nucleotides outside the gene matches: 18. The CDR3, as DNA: TGTGCCAGCCCCGGACAGGAGTTCCCCCGGGAAGTGAACACTGAAGCTTTCTTT. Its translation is CASPGQEFPREVNTEAFF.

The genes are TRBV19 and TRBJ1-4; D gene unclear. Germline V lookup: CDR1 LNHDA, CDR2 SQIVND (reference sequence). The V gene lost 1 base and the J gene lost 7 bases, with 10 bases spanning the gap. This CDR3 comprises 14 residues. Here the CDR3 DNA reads TGTGCCAGTAGTATAGGGGGAGGCGGTGAAAAACTGTTTTTT. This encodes CASSIGGGGEKLFF.

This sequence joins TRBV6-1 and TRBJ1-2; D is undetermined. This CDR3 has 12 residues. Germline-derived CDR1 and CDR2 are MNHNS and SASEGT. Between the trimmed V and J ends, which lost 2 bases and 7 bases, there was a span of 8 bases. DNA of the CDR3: TGTGCCAGCAGTGAAATACCGGGTGGCTACACCTTC. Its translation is CASSEIPGGYTF.

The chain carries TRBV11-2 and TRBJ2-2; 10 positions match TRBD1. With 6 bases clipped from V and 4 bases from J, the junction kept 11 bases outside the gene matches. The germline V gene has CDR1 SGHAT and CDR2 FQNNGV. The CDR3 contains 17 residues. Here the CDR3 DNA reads TGTGCCAGCAGACACGCGGGGACAGGGGCGGTCACCGGGGAGCTGTTTTTT. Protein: CASRHAGTGAVTGELFF.

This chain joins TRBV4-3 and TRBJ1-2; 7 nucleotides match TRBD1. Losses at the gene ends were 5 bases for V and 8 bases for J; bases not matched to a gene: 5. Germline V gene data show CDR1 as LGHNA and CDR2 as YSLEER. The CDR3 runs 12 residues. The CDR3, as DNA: TGCGCCAGCAGCTCTCACAGGGGAGGCTACACCTTC. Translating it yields CASSSHRGGYTF.

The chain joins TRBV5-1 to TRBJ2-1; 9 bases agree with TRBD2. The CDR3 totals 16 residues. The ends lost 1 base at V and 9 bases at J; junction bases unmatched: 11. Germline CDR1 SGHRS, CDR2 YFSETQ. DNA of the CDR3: TGCGCCAGCAGCTTGACCCCCGGACCAGCGGGGGGTGAGCAGTTCTTC. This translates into CASSLTPGPAGGEQFF. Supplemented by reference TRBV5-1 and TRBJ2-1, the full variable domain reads KAGVTQTPRYLIKTRGQQVTLSCSPISGHRSVSWYQQTPGQGLQFLFEYFSETQRNKGNFPGRFSGRQFSNSRSEMNVSTLELGDSALYLCASSLTPGPAGGEQFFGPGTRLTVL.

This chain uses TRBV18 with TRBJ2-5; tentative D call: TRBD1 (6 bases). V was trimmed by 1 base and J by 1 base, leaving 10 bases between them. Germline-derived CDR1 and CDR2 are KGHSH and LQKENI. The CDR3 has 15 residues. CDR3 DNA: TGTGCCAGCTCACCACAGGGACATTTCCAAGAGACCCAGTACTTC. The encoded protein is CASSPQGHFQETQYF.

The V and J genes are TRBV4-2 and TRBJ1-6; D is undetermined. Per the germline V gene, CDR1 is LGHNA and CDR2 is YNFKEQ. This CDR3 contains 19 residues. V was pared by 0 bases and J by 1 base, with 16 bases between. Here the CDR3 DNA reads TGTGCCAGCAGCCAAGATGTCGGGAAGGTTTGGTCCTATAATTCACCCCTCCACTTT. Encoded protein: CASSQDVGKVWSYNSPLHF.

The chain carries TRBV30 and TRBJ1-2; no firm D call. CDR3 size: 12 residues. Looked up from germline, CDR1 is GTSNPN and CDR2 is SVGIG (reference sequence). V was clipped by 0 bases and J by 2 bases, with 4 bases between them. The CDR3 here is CAWSVQNYGYTF. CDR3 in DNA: TGTGCCTGGAGTGTACAGAACTATGGCTACACCTTC.

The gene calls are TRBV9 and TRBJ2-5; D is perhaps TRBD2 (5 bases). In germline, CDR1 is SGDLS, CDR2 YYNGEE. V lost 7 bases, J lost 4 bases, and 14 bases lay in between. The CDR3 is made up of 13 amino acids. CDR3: CASSSGVGETQYF. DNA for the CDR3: TGTGCCAGCTCATCCGGGGTGGGAGAGACCCAGTACTTC.

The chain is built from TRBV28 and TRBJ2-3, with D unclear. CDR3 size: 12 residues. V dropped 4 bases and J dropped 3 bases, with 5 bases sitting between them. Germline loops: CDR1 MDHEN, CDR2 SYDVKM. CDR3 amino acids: CASSSPTDTQYF. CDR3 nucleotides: TGTGCCAGCAGTTCTCCGACAGATACGCAGTATTTT. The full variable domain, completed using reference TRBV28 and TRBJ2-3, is DVKVTQSSRYLVKRTGEKVFLECVQDMDHENMFWYRQDPGLGLRLIYFSYDVKMKEKGDIPEGYSVSREKKERFSLILESASTNQTSMYLCASSSPTDTQYFGPGTRLTVL.

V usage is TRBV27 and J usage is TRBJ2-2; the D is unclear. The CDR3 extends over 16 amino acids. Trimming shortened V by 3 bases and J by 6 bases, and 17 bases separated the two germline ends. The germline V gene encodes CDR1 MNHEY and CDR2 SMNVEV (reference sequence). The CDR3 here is CASSLTASFGAGELFF. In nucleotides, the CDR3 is TGTGCCAGCAGTTTGACCGCCAGCTTTGGAGCCGGGGAGCTGTTTTTT.